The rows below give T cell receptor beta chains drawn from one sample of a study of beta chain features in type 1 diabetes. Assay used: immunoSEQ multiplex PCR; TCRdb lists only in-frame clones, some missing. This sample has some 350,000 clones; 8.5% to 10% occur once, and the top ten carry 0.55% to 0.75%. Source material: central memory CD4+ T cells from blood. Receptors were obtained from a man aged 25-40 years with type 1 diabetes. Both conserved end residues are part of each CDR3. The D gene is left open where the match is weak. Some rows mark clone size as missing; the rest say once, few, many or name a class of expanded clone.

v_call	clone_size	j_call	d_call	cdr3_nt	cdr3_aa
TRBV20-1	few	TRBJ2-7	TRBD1	TGCAGTGCGGGACAGACCTACGAGCAGTACTTC	CSAGQTYEQYF
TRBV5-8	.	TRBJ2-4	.	TGTGCCAGCAGCTTGGTGGTGAGGCAGGGGACCAAAAACATTCAGTACTTC	CASSLVVRQGTKNIQYF
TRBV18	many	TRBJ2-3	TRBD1	TGTGCCAGCTCACAACAGGGGAGTGGTACAGATACGCAGTATTTT	CASSQQGSGTDTQYF
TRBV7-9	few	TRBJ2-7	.	TGTGCCAGCAGCCTGGGGGCATTGCAGTACTTC	CASSLGALQYF
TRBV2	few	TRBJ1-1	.	TGTGCCAGCAGATACTGGGCAGATGAGGGCACTGAAGCTTTCTTT	CASRYWADEGTEAFF
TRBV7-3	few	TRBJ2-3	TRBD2	TGTGCCAGCAGCTTGGGACTAGCGGCTAACACAGATACGCAGTATTTT	CASSLGLAANTDTQYF
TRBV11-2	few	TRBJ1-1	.	TGTGCCAGCAGCTTAGAGGGGGCTGAAGCTTTCTTT	CASSLEGAEAFF
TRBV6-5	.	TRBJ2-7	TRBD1	TGTGCCAGCAGTAGCGCCGGGACAGGGTCCCACGAGCAGTACTTC	CASSSAGTGSHEQYF
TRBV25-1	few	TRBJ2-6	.	TGTGCCAGCAGTGAATGGGGGGCTGGGGCCAACGTCCTGACTTTC	CASSEWGAGANVLTF
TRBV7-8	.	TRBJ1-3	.	TGTGCCAGCAGCTTAGCGCGGAGGGGAAACACCATATATTTT	CASSLARRGNTIYF
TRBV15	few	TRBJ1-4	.	TGTGCCACCAGCCACTCGGCCTACGGTGCAACTAATGAAAAACTGTTTTTT	CATSHSAYGATNEKLFF
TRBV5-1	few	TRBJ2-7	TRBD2	TGCGCCAGCAGCTTAGGACTAGCGGGAGTCGACGAGCAGTACTTC	CASSLGLAGVDEQYF
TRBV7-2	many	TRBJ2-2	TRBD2	TGTGCCAGCAGCTCCCCTAGCGGAACCACCGGGGAGCTGTTTTTT	CASSSPSGTTGELFF
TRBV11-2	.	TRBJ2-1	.	TGTGCCAGCAGCTACACCTGGGCTGGGGAGCAGTTCTTC	CASSYTWAGEQFF
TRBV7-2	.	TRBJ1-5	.	TGTGCCAGCAGCTCTGAGGGTAGGGGCAATCACCCCCAGCATTTT	CASSSEGRGNHPQHF
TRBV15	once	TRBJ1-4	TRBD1	TGTGCCACCGGGGCGTGGGACAGGGGGAGTGAAAAACTGTTTTTT	CATGAWDRGSEKLFF
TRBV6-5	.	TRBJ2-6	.	TGTGCCAGCAGTTACGGGATCTCTGGGGCCAACGTCCTGACTTTC	CASSYGISGANVLTF
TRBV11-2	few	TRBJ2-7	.	TGTGCCAGCAGCTTAGATGGCTTCGACAGACCGGGCTACGAGCAGTACTTC	CASSLDGFDRPGYEQYF
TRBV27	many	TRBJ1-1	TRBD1	TGTGCCAGCAGGCCCCAAGGACAGGAGAACACTGAAGCTTTCTTT	CASRPQGQENTEAFF
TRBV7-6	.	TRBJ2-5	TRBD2	TGTGCCAGCAGCTTACGCGGGAGTCAACAAGAGACCCAGTACTTC	CASSLRGSQQETQYF
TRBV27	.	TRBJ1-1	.	TGTGCCAGCAGTTTAAGCATCGGCAGGGTTGGCGCTTTCTTT	CASSLSIGRVGAFF
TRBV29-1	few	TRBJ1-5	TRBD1	TGCAGCGTTGGGGTGGGACAGGGGGCTGGTCAGCCCCAGCATTTT	CSVGVGQGAGQPQHF
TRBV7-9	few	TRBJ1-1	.	TGTGCCAGCAGCTTAGAAGGGGCGCAAACTGAAGCTTTCTTT	CASSLEGAQTEAFF
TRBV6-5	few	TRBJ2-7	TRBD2	TGTGCCAGCAGCCTGGGACTAGCGGGATTGAGTGAGCAGTACTTC	CASSLGLAGLSEQYF
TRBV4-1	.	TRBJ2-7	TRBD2	TGCGCCAGCAGCCAAGATTTGACTAGCGGGAGCGAGCAGTACTTC	CASSQDLTSGSEQYF
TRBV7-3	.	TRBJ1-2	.	TGTGCCAGCAGGCAACCAGGGTTCTATGGCTACACCTTC	CASRQPGFYGYTF
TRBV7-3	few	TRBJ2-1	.	TGTGCCAGCAGCTCAGGGGGAGGGATTGAGCAGTTCTTC	CASSSGGGIEQFF
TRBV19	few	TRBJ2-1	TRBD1	TGTGCCAGTAGCCTATTCGTGGGACAGGGGAACAATGAGCAGTTCTTC	CASSLFVGQGNNEQFF
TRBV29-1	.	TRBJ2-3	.	TGCAGCGTTGAATGGGGTAGGAATACGCAGTATTTT	CSVEWGRNTQYF
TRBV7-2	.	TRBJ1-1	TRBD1	TGTGCCAGCAGCTTAGCGCCATTGACAGGGATGAACACTGAAGCTTTCTTT	CASSLAPLTGMNTEAFF
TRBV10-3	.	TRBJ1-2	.	TGTGCCATCAGTGTCAGGCAGGGGCACTATGGCTACACCTTC	CAISVRQGHYGYTF
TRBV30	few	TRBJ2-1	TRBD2	TGTGCCTGGAGTGCGGGAGGGCCATACAATGAGCAGTTCTTC	CAWSAGGPYNEQFF
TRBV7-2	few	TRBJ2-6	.	TGTGCCAGCACTGGATCCGGGGCCAACGTCCTGACTTTC	CASTGSGANVLTF
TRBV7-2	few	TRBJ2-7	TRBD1	TGTGCCAGCAGCTTTCTCCCTGGACAGGGGGCAGTCGAGCAGTACTTC	CASSFLPGQGAVEQYF
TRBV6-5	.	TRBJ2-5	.	TGTGCCAGCAGTTTGCCGGGGCTTGGGACCCAGTACTTC	CASSLPGLGTQYF
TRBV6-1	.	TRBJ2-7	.	TGTGCCAGCAGGACCGGGACTGACTCCTACGAGCAGTACTTC	CASRTGTDSYEQYF
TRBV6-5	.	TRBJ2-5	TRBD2	TGTGCCAGCAGCCTTAGCGGGAGGGCAGGGGAGACCCAGTACTTC	CASSLSGRAGETQYF
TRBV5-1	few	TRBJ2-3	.	TGCGCCAGCAGCCACACTAGTGCCCACACAGATACGCAGTATTTT	CASSHTSAHTDTQYF
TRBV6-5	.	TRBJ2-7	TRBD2	TGTGCCAGCAGTTACTCGACTAGCGGCTACGAGCAGTACTTC	CASSYSTSGYEQYF
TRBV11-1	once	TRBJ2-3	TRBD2	TGTGCCAGCAGCTTCCAGGGACTACCCACAGATACGCAGTATTTT	CASSFQGLPTDTQYF
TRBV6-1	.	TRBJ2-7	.	TGTGCCAGCAGTTACCGGCGGGAGCAGTACTTC	CASSYRREQYF
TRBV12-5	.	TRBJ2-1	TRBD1	TGTGCTAGTGGTTACGGGACAGTTAGGAATGAGCAGTTCTTC	CASGYGTVRNEQFF
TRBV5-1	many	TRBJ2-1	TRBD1	TGCGCCAGCAGCTTGGTTGGACAGGGGATCTACAATGAGCAGTTCTTC	CASSLVGQGIYNEQFF
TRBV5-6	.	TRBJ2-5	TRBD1	TGTGCCAGCACCGGGACAGGGGGCCAAGAGACCCAGTACTTC	CASTGTGGQETQYF
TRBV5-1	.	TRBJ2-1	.	TGCGCCAGCAGCTTGGATGCGTCTGAGCAGTTCTTC	CASSLDASEQFF
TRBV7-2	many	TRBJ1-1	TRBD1	TGTGCCAGCAGCTTAGACAGGGGGCCCAACACTGAAGCTTTCTTT	CASSLDRGPNTEAFF
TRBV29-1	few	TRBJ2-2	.	TGCAGCGCCGGACGGGAGAACACCGGGGAGCTGTTTTTT	CSAGRENTGELFF
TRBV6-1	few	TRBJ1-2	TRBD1	TGTGCCAGCAGTGAATGGACAGGCCATGACTATGGCTACACCTTC	CASSEWTGHDYGYTF
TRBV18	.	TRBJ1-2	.	TGTGCCAGCTCACCGGCAGAGGGTCGGGGCGGTGGCTACACCTTC	CASSPAEGRGGGYTF
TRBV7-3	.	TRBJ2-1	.	TGTGCCAGCAGCCCAGAGGGGAACAGTAATGAGCAGTTCTTC	CASSPEGNSNEQFF
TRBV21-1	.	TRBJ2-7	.	TGTGCCAGCAGCTCACGGGACAGGAAAGTCTACGAGCAGTACTTC	CASSSRDRKVYEQYF
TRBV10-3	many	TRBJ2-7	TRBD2	TGTGCCATCAATTCGGGAGCGGGAGGATCCTACGAGCAGTACTTC	CAINSGAGGSYEQYF
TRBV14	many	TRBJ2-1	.	TGTGCCAGCAGCCAAGATGAGAGGAATGAGCAGTTCTTC	CASSQDERNEQFF
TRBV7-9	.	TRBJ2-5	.	TGTGCCAGCAGCCCCCGAAGGGACCCCGTCCAAGAGACCCAGTACTTC	CASSPRRDPVQETQYF
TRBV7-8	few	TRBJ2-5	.	TGTGCCAGCAGCTTAGAATCAGTCCAAGAGACCCAGTACTTC	CASSLESVQETQYF
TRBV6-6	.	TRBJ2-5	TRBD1	TGTGCCAGCAGTTACGGGACAGGCAAAGAGACCCAGTACTTC	CASSYGTGKETQYF
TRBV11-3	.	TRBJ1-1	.	TGTGCCAGCAGCTTAGAAATCACGCCCCCGGTCGAAGCTTTCTTT	CASSLEITPPVEAFF
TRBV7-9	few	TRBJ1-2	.	TGTGCCAGCAGCTTAATTTCCATCCGGGGCTACACCTTC	CASSLISIRGYTF